Below are 32 T cell receptor beta chains sequenced from a single sample in a study of blood T cell repertoires in COVID-19. The repertoire was sequenced with immunoSEQ multiplex PCR; TCRdb's copy has only in-frame clones and lacks some. The data show about 160,000 clones, with roughly 80% seen just once and roughly 14% held by the top ten. The sample was peripheral blood. The receptors shown here come from a woman of 80 years or more with acute or convalescent COVID-19.

This chain connects TRBV9 to TRBJ1-2; 11 nucleotides match TRBD1. Germline V gene sequence: CDR1 SGDLS, CDR2 YYNGEE. This CDR3 region has 16 residues. With 4 bases clipped from V and 7 bases from J, the junction kept 12 bases outside the gene matches. The CDR3, as DNA: TGTGCCAGCAGCCCCATGACCGGGACAGGGGGATCTGGCTACACCTTC. The encoded protein is CASSPMTGTGGSGYTF.

The chain uses TRBV14 and TRBJ1-5; 7 nucleotides match TRBD1. Germline CDR1 and CDR2: SGHDN and FVKESK. This CDR3 contains 14 residues. Germline trimming cut 5 bases from V and 5 bases from J; bases unmatched to any gene: 6. The CDR3 DNA reads TGTGCCAGCAGCGGCCGGGACAGAGATCAGCCCCAGCATTTT. This translates into CASSGRDRDQPQHF.

In this sample, this clone turned up a few times. The chain combines TRBV5-1 with TRBJ2-3, with D possibly being TRBD2 (6 bases). Germline CDR1 reads SGHRS; CDR2 reads YFSETQ. This CDR3 region has 12 residues. V was shortened by 4 bases and J by 3 bases, with 6 bases between the two germline ends. In nucleotides, the CDR3 is TGCGCCAGCAGCGCGGGGACAGATACGCAGTATTTT. Encoded protein: CASSAGTDTQYF.

This clone showed up just a few times. J is TRBJ1-5 and V is TRBV28, with D possibly being TRBD1 (5 bases). This CDR3 is 14 amino acids long. The V and J ends lost 8 bases and 2 bases respectively, with 13 bases between them. The germline gives CDR1 MDHEN, CDR2 SYDVKM. This chain's CDR3 is CASVSWGGNQPQHF. In DNA, the CDR3 is TGTGCCAGCGTATCATGGGGGGGCAATCAGCCCCAGCATTTT.

This clone was counted once. V is TRBV5-4 and J is TRBJ2-3; TRBD1 matches at 8 bases. The V segment lost 4 bases and the J segment 5 bases; nucleotides outside the gene matches: 9. Germline V CDR1 and CDR2: SGHNT, YYREEE (reference sequence). The CDR3 runs to 15 residues. In DNA, the CDR3 is TGTGCCAGCAGCCGCGACAGGGGCCGAGGAGATACGCAGTATTTT. Translated: CASSRDRGRGDTQYF.

The chain links TRBV9 to TRBJ2-7; 11 positions agree with TRBD1. The germline V gene has CDR1 SGDLS and CDR2 YYNGEE. The CDR3 has 15 amino acids. V was pared by 4 bases and J by 2 bases, with 5 bases of the junction left unmatched. The CDR3 region is CASSTRGQGAYEQYF. The CDR3, as DNA: TGTGCCAGCAGCACGCGGGGACAGGGGGCCTACGAGCAGTACTTC.

J is TRBJ1-1 and V is TRBV4-2; TRBD1 matches 7 bases. The CDR3 length is 14 residues. Trimming cost V 4 bases and J 1 base; bases outside gene matches: 3. Germline V CDR1 and CDR2: LGHNA, YNFKEQ. The CDR3 region has the DNA TGTGCCAGCAGCCGCGGGACAGCGAACACTGAAGCTTTCTTT. This encodes CASSRGTANTEAFF.

This clone was seen once. This rearrangement joins TRBV28 to TRBJ1-5, with 9 bases aligning to TRBD1. V was clipped by 9 bases and J by 6 bases; unmatched bases: 3. The CDR3 consists of 12 residues. Germline V lookup: CDR1 MDHEN, CDR2 SYDVKM. The CDR3 sequence: CARGQGGQPQHF. CDR3 DNA: TGTGCCAGGGGACAGGGCGGTCAGCCCCAGCATTTT.

The CDR3 is CSVDSGEDGYTF. The CDR3 bases are TGCAGCGTTGATTCGGGGGAGGATGGCTACACCTTC. This sequence joins TRBV29-1 and TRBJ1-2; a possible D gene is TRBD1 (5 bases). The ends were cut back, 3 bases at V and 6 bases at J, with 11 bases in the middle. Germline assignment: CDR1 SQVTM and CDR2 ANQGSEA. The CDR3 loop spans 12 amino acids.

The chain couples TRBV5-8 to TRBJ2-1; 7 positions agree with TRBD1. Trimming removed 4 bases from V and 3 bases from J; junction bases left unmatched: 7. This CDR3 spans 15 amino acids. Germline CDR1 SGHTS, CDR2 YDEGEE. The CDR3 DNA sequence: TGTGCCAGCAGCACGGGACAGAATTTCTACAATGAGCAGTTCTTC. Residues: CASSTGQNFYNEQFF.

CDR3 coding DNA: TGCGCCAGCATCTATTCGCCGGGGGGCGTCGGCACCGGGGAGCTGTTTTTT. Protein sequence: CASIYSPGGVGTGELFF. V and J are TRBV5-1 and TRBJ2-2; possible D gene TRBD2, 7 bases. The CDR3 covers 17 residues. Looked up from germline, CDR1 is SGHRS and CDR2 is YFSETQ. V shed 6 bases and J shed 4 bases, with 22 bases lying between them.

This clone was recorded a few times. V gene TRBV15 combines with J gene TRBJ1-5; 8 bases fit TRBD1. The V segment lost 4 bases and the J segment 0 bases; nucleotides outside the gene matches: 11. The germline gives CDR1 LNHNV, CDR2 YYDKDF (reference sequence). There are 18 residues in the CDR3. CDR3: CATSNEDRVYYSNQPQHF. The CDR3, as DNA: TGTGCCACCAGCAATGAGGACAGGGTTTACTATAGCAATCAGCCCCAGCATTTT.

The chain combines TRBV5-1 with TRBJ2-1; 8 positions match TRBD2. Trimming at V came to 1 base and at J to 5 bases, leaving 14 bases not matched to a gene. Germline CDR1 is SGHRS and CDR2 is YFSETQ. This CDR3 is built from 18 residues. This CDR3 reads CASSLHDDPGGPNNEQFF. The CDR3 DNA sequence: TGCGCCAGCAGCTTGCATGATGATCCGGGGGGGCCGAACAATGAGCAGTTCTTC.

As for this clone: In the same sample, other DNA sequences code for this CDR3. CDR3 nucleotides: TGTGCCAGCAGCCAGGCTGAGACCCAGTACTTC. Protein product: CASSQAETQYF. The chain has TRBV3-1 (or the pseudogene TRBV3-2) and TRBJ2-5; no definite D call. The CDR3 sequence is 11 residues long. Trimming took 3 bases from V and 5 from J, leaving 4 bases between them. The germline V gene has CDR1 LGHDT and CDR2 YNNKEL (reference sequence).

The V gene is TRBV7-9, the J gene TRBJ2-7; the match to TRBD1 covers 9 bases. Germline lookup yields CDR1 SEHNR and CDR2 FQNEAQ (reference sequence). The CDR3 extends over 15 amino acids. V trimming: 3 bases; J trimming: 3 bases; junction bases outside the gene matches: 6. The CDR3 DNA follows: TGTGCCAGCAGCTTGGGACAGGGAGTCGACTACGAGCAGTACTTC. Translated: CASSLGQGVDYEQYF.

The chain recombines TRBV2 with TRBJ2-5; 9 nucleotides align to TRBD2. Germline CDR1 and CDR2: SNHLY and FYNNEI. The trim removed 8 bases at V and 5 bases at J, leaving 6 bases unmatched. This CDR3 region has 13 residues. The CDR3 bases are TGTGCCAGCTTCGCGGGAGGGGTGGAGACCCAGTACTTC. This translates into CASFAGGVETQYF.

This chain uses TRBV10-3 with TRBJ2-3, with D maybe TRBD1 (6 bases). Germline CDR1 ENHRY, CDR2 SYGVKD. The CDR3 is 16 amino acids. V lost 2 bases, J lost 2 bases, and 14 bases lay in between. The DNA of the CDR3 is TGTGCCATCAGTGAGGGACAGACAAGTTACACAGATACGCAGTATTTT. It translates to CAISEGQTSYTDTQYF.

The chain has TRBV6-5 and TRBJ1-5; 7 bases fit TRBD1. CDR3 size: 14 residues. Germline values: CDR1 MNHEY, CDR2 SVGAGI. The junction had 5 bases not matched to a gene; V was cut back by 6 bases and J by 3 bases. CDR3 nucleotides: TGTGCCAGCAGCAGACAGGGATTCAATCAGCCCCAGCATTTT. It specifies CASSRQGFNQPQHF.

The chain has TRBV4-1 and TRBJ1-5; no firm D call. V gave up 4 bases and J gave up 4 bases, with 11 bases separating them. Germline values: CDR1 MGHRA, CDR2 YSYEKL. There are 14 residues in the CDR3. Here the CDR3 DNA reads TGCGCCAGCAGCCTCGGACGGGAGAATCAGCCCCAGCATTTT. Translated: CASSLGRENQPQHF.

This clone was detected a few times. This chain joins TRBV29-1 and TRBJ1-2, with 7 bases lining up with TRBD1. Germline assignment: CDR1 SQVTM and CDR2 ANQGSEA. V shed 4 bases, J shed 4 bases, and the junction held 15 bases outside the gene matches. The CDR3 runs to 16 residues. This CDR3 is CSVGSDRAMDSYGYTF. CDR3 bases: TGCAGCGTTGGGAGCGACAGGGCCATGGACTCCTATGGCTACACCTTC.

The rearrangement uses TRBV5-4 and TRBJ2-7, with 7 bases fitting TRBD1. Germline V gene lookup returns CDR1 SGHNT and CDR2 YYREEE (reference sequence). This CDR3 is 15 amino acids long. J was trimmed by 2 bases and V by 2 bases; bases with no gene match: 7. Here the CDR3 DNA reads TGTGCCAGCAGCTTACTTCCCGGGACAGCCTACGAGCAGTACTTC. This translates into CASSLLPGTAYEQYF.

This clone was detected once. The chain is built from TRBV28 and TRBJ1-1; 7 positions agree with TRBD1. CDR3 size: 14 residues. V shed 3 bases and J 13 bases; nucleotides not matched to a gene: 14. Germline values: CDR1 MDHEN, CDR2 SYDVKM. The DNA of the CDR3 is TGTGCCAGCAGTTTTAAGTGGACAGGCCATAAGGATTTCTTT. Protein product: CASSFKWTGHKDFF. The full variable domain, its missing parts supplied by reference TRBV28 and TRBJ1-1, is DVKVTQSSRYLVKRTGEKVFLECVQDMDHENMFWYRQDPGLGLRLIYFSYDVKMKEKGDIPEGYSVSREKKERFSLILESASTNQTSMYLCASSFKWTGHKDFFGQGTRLTVV.

J is TRBJ1-5 and V is TRBV19, with TRBD1 matching 7 bases. After removal of 9 bases from V and 5 bases from J, the junction contained 13 bases not matched to a gene. CDR3 size: 15 residues. The germline V gene has CDR1 LNHDA and CDR2 SQIVND (reference sequence). The CDR3 protein is CASLESRGRDQPQHF. CDR3 bases: TGTGCCAGCCTAGAAAGCAGGGGGAGAGATCAGCCCCAGCATTTT.

The chain joins TRBV5-5 to TRBJ1-5, with 9 bases matching TRBD1. Germline CDR1 reads SGHKS; CDR2 reads YYEKEE (reference sequence). V shed 4 bases and J 7 bases; nucleotides not matched to a gene: 6. The CDR3 is 14 residues long. Here the CDR3 DNA reads TGTGCCAGCAGCCTCGGGACAGGGAAGCAGCCCCAGCATTTT. It translates to CASSLGTGKQPQHF.

The chain is built from TRBV5-4 and TRBJ2-2, with D possibly being TRBD1 (6 bases). Germline CDR1 reads SGHNT; CDR2 reads YYREEE (reference sequence). This CDR3 is built from 14 residues. Trimming took 3 bases from V and 4 from J, leaving 10 bases between them. This chain's CDR3 is CASSSRTATGELFF. The CDR3 DNA reads TGTGCCAGCAGCTCGAGGACAGCCACCGGGGAGCTGTTTTTT.

This clone was observed a single time. This CDR3 is CASSRNKGATNEQFF. Written as DNA, the CDR3 is TGTGCCAGCAGTAGGAATAAGGGGGCCACCAATGAGCAGTTCTTC. The chain uses TRBV2 and TRBJ2-1; 7 bases fit TRBD1. V trimming: 5 bases; J trimming: 6 bases; junction bases outside the gene matches: 10. The V gene's germline CDR1 is SNHLY and CDR2 FYNNEI. This CDR3 is built from 15 residues.

This chain connects TRBV11-2 to TRBJ2-5; D perhaps matches TRBD2 (5 bases). V was pared by 10 bases and J by 2 bases, with 14 bases between. CDR3 length: 13 amino acids. Germline V gives CDR1 SGHAT, CDR2 FQNNGV. The CDR3 loop reads CAIRVANQETQYF. As DNA, the CDR3 is TGTGCCATCCGCGTAGCGAATCAAGAGACCCAGTACTTC.

The chain uses TRBV5-6 and TRBJ1-2; 9 bases align to TRBD1. V lost 2 bases to trimming and J lost 11 bases; unmatched junction nucleotides: 13. The CDR3 contains 15 residues. CDR1 and CDR2 from the germline V gene are SGHDT and YYEEEE. The CDR3 bases are TGTGCCAGCAGCTTCCGGGACAGGGCTACCCAAGGGTACACCTTC. This codes for CASSFRDRATQGYTF.

CDR3 sequence: CASSQDQSGGEQFF. CDR3 in DNA: TGTGCCAGCAGCCAAGATCAGAGCGGGGGGGAGCAGTTCTTC. The V and J genes are TRBV3-1 (or the pseudogene TRBV3-2) and TRBJ2-1; 9 positions match TRBD2. The CDR3 loop spans 14 amino acids. V was clipped by 0 bases and J by 10 bases; unmatched bases: 4. Germline loops: CDR1 LGHDT, CDR2 YNNKEL (reference sequence).

This chain links TRBV7-9 with TRBJ2-3, with D maybe TRBD1 (5 bases). With 5 bases removed from V and 6 bases from J, the gap between germline ends came to 6 bases. The germline V gene encodes CDR1 SEHNR and CDR2 FQNEAQ (reference sequence). The CDR3 runs 11 residues. The DNA for the CDR3 is TGTGCCAGCAGCGCAGGGGATACGCAGTATTTT. Translating gives CASSAGDTQYF.

The chain carries TRBV3-1 (or the pseudogene TRBV3-2) and TRBJ2-5; tentatively, D is TRBD1 (5 bases). Germline assignment: CDR1 LGHDT and CDR2 YNNKEL (reference sequence). The CDR3 is made up of 15 amino acids. V was pared by 1 base and J by 0 bases, with 9 bases between. In nucleotides, the CDR3 is TGTGCCAGCAGCCAAGGCTGGGGCCACCAAGAGACCCAGTACTTC. Amino acid sequence: CASSQGWGHQETQYF.

V gene TRBV7-2 combines with J gene TRBJ2-7, with a possible D match to TRBD2 (5 bases). Trimming took 0 bases from V and 6 from J, leaving 12 bases between them. This CDR3 comprises 14 residues. Germline CDR1 and CDR2: SGHTA and FQGNSA. The CDR3 region has the DNA TGTGCCAGCAGCTTAGCGCGGAGCCGGGGCGAGCAGTACTTC. Translation gives CASSLARSRGEQYF.